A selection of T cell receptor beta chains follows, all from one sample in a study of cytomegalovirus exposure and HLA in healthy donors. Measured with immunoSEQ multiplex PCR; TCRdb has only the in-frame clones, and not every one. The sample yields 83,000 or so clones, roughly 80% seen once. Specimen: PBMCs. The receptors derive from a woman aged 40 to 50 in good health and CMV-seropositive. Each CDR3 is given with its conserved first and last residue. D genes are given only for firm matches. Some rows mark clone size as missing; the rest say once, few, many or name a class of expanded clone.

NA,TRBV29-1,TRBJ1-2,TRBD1,TGCAGCGTTGATTCTCTTGGGACAGGAGGATATGGCTACACCTTC,CSVDSLGTGGYGYTF
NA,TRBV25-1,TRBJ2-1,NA,TGTGCCAGCAGTGTGGCGGTTGAGCAGTTCTTC,CASSVAVEQFF
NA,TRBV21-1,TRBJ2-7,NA,TGTGCCAGCAGCAAAGTACGGGGACAGGGCCCCTACGAGCAGTACTTC,CASSKVRGQGPYEQYF
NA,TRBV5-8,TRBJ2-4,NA,TGTGCCAGCAGCTTGATCCTAGCCAAAAACATTCAGTACTTC,CASSLILAKNIQYF
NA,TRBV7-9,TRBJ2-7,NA,TGTGCCAGCAGCTTTATGGGTGGAGACTACGAGCAGTACTTC,CASSFMGGDYEQYF
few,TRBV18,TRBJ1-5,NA,TGTGCCAGCTCAACGACAGCATATAGCAATCAGCCCCAGCATTTT,CASSTTAYSNQPQHF
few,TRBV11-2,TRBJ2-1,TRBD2,TGTGCCAGCAGCCCGAGTGAGAGCGGGAGGTCCTACAATGAGCAGTTCTTC,CASSPSESGRSYNEQFF
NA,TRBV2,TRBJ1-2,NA,TGTGCCAGCAATGAGGGACTAAGATTGGCTGGCTACACCTTC,CASNEGLRLAGYTF
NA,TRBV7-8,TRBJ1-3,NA,TGTGCCAGCCAGTCTGGAAACACCATATATTTT,CASQSGNTIYF
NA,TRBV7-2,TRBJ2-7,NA,TGTGCCAGCAGCTTAGCCCTCGGTGCCTCCTACGAGCAGTACTTC,CASSLALGASYEQYF
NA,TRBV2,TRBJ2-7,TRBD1,TGTGCCATCGTCTGCCGGACAGGCGAGCAGTACTTC,CAIVCRTGEQYF
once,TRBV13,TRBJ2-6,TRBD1,TGTGCCAGCAGCACTACAGGGGCTGGGGCCAACGTCCTGACTTTC,CASSTTGAGANVLTF